The sequence of this T cell receptor beta chain was determined in a study of graft-versus-host responses after intestinal transplantation. Sequencing used immunoSEQ multiplex PCR; TCRdb keeps in-frame clones, though not all of them. The table records roughly 110,000 clones, around 90% of them present only once. Note on this clone: Its antigen is as yet unknown.

CDR3 size: 18 residues. Trimming at V came to 1 base and at J to 5 bases, leaving 17 bases not matched to a gene. In germline, CDR1 is SGDLS, CDR2 YYNGEE. This receptor was taken from a human donor who was the organ donor for an intestinal transplant. This rearrangement joins TRBV9 to TRBJ1-2, with 7 positions matching TRBD1. The specimen comprised unstimulated CD4+ T cells sorted from spleen or lymph node cells, sampled before transplant. CDR3 region: CASSVSPHLGQAEYGYTF. In DNA, the CDR3 is TGTGCCAGCAGCGTAAGCCCCCACCTAGGACAGGCCGAATATGGCTACACCTTC.